This is a list of T cell receptor beta chains from one sample in a study of T cell clusters in autoimmune cytopenias. TCRdb re-called the multiplex PCR reads; one entry per CDR3 protein, DNA not given. This sample's table reports under 2,500 distinct CDR3 sequences. In addition, the sample was reused for a study of T cell repertoires in aging, cancer and after chemotherapy.

Material for sequencing was peripheral blood. The receptors were gathered from a human donor with an autoimmune cytopenia or autoimmune hepatitis (not recorded which). Both conserved end residues are part of each CDR3. Clone size is stated in some rows and not others, as once, few, many or a class when expanded.

J gene,V gene,clone size,CDR3 protein
TRBJ2-7,TRBV18,.,CASTLGTSIYEQYF
TRBJ1-5,TRBV12-3/TRBV12-4,.,CASSLSTAREINQPQHF
TRBJ2-1,TRBV27,.,CASSLGLTSINEQFF
TRBJ1-6,TRBV6-1,medium-sized,CASSPQRTDSPLHF
TRBJ2-3,TRBV24-1,medium-sized,CATSDLQDSTDTQYF
TRBJ2-2,TRBV6-4,.,CASSDQGSNTGELFF
TRBJ2-3,TRBV5-4,.,CASSWGTSGVSTDTQYF
TRBJ2-2,TRBV6-4,medium-sized,CASSGGDPANTGELFF
TRBJ2-3,TRBV19,medium-sized,CASSFSRAGGPIADTQYF
TRBJ2-3,TRBV6-1,.,CASSELAGGPDTQYF
TRBJ2-7,TRBV7-9,.,CASSLGGTGGSYEQYF
TRBJ2-2,TRBV7-9,.,CASKREYGGELFF